This TCR beta chain was observed in a study of blood T cell repertoires in COVID-19 (dated by TCRdb to 2020 to 2021). In terms of the full investigation: Samples covering the acute and convalescent phases of COVID-19 were provided by collaborators in the United States, Italy and Spain. The prospective study material was composed of cDNA or gDNA derived from T cells, B-cell-depleted T cells, or PBMCs. The dataset comprised deeply sampled blood TCRbeta repertoires from subjects exposed to, actively infected with, or recovered from COVID-19. The repertoires were released in a freely available public database meant as a resource for research on the immune response to SARS-CoV-2. Samples came from the ongoing ImmuneRACE study (first 160 participants) plus 1,254 subjects from 6 global collaborators. Nearly every sample came with metadata listing a de-identified subject ID, COVID-19 status, age in years and sex. Where available, HLA class I and class II types were taken from metadata supplied by the sample provider and were not determined by assay-based typing. Paper-wide results and their limitations: How much clinical and demographic metadata was included differed by source and by participant, and the metadata was provided uncurated.

Each collaborating institution followed its own protocols to collect whole blood in K2EDTA tubes. For TCRbeta analysis, collaborators shipped samples in one of three forms: frozen whole blood, isolated PBMCs, or DNA extracted from either of those sample types. The immunoSEQ Assay, a bias-controlled multiplex PCR, was used to amplify TCRbeta CDR3 regions from genomic DNA. Processing in the source paper ran as follows. Within the assay, amplification of reference gene primers was used to estimate how many nucleated cells each sample contained. To quantify the absolute abundance of each unique TCRbeta CDR3 rearrangement, sequence reads were collapsed and filtered. For each sample, productive Simpson clonality was calculated as the square root of Simpson's diversity index across productive rearrangements. Imported from immuneACCESS, the table was reduced by TCRdb to in-frame sequences with V and J called. These copies leave out some clones; in studies compared against another copy, an unresolved V gene accounts for under half, and the cause of the remainder is not known. V and J calls and clone size are given by that table; D and trimming were obtained from the DNA. The sample table shows fewer than 300,000 clones, and 81% are seen once. Around 2.9% of the sample goes to the ten largest clones.

Trimming accounts for 3 bases at V and 7 bases at J, while the number of junction bases matched to no gene is 9. The germline V gene encodes CDR1 KGHDR and CDR2 SFDVKD. The cysteine opens and the phenylalanine closes a CDR3 of 16 amino acids. The entry retains the CDR3 DNA only, 48 bases that are in frame from base 1. Comment on this clone: This clone's antigen is unknown. Per-nucleotide qualities are absent, and no much larger clonotype sits a single base away.

This chain joins TRBV24-1 to TRBJ2-3; 10 nucleotides in the junction match TRBD2. The sequenced sample consisted of peripheral blood. This receptor was taken from a woman aged 55-70 years with active or convalescent COVID-19. The CDR3 reads as follows: CATSDPSGGVTNTQYF. The bases read TGTGCCACCAGTGATCCTAGCGGGGGAGTCACGAATACGCAGTATTTT.